This T cell receptor (beta chain) was profiled in a study of cytomegalovirus exposure and HLA in healthy donors. PCR was performed using 60 Vbeta and 13 Jbeta primers. Methods used by the authors: Unique TCR beta chains numbered 80 million to 95 million in a later analysis, with about 11 million shared. Assay used: immunoSEQ multiplex PCR; TCRdb lists only in-frame clones, some missing. V, J and clone size are those of that table, while D and trimming were read from the DNA. This table holds 180,000 or so clones, 86% found once. Notes on this clone: The antigen is not known.

Study-wide results and limits: A later analysis reportedly found fewer N-insertions in an Asian-associated ancestry cluster than the roughly 670-donor mean. Several of the most significant clusters appeared, in a later analysis, to be linked to common viral pathogens. Later analysis indicated greater clonal expansion among HLA-associated TCR beta chains than among equally common other chains.

The CDR3 is made up of 17 amino acids. Per the germline V gene, CDR1 is SNHLY and CDR2 is FYNNEI. Trimming took 5 bases from V and 6 from J; bases not matched to a gene: 12. Sequences were obtained from PBMCs. This chain links TRBV2 with TRBJ2-1; 11 bases line up with TRBD2. The receptor was derived from a woman younger than 45 in good health and CMV-seronegative. The CDR3 coding sequence is TGTGCCAGCAGTCTGGGAACTAGCGGGAGATGGAGCAATGAGCAGTTCTTC. Its protein product is CASSLGTSGRWSNEQFF.